The rows below give T cell receptor beta chains drawn from one sample of a study of blood T cell repertoires in COVID-19. Some clones are missing from TCRdb's copy, which holds only in-frame ones; the method was immunoSEQ multiplex PCR. Of around 180,000 clones detected, approximately 74% appear once; the ten largest clones hold around 3%. Sequencing was performed on peripheral blood. These receptors were obtained from a woman aged 80 or over with acute or convalescent COVID-19. Both conserved end residues are part of each CDR3.

TRBJ1-2 TRBV6-2/TRBV6-3 CASSYSGSGGYTF
TRBJ1-3 TRBV5-6 CASRLGQGLLSGNTIYF
TRBJ2-7 TRBV27 CASSTGTGGLLYEQYF
TRBJ2-2 TRBV10-3 CAISDPTGNYPSVNTGELFF
TRBJ1-1 TRBV6-6 CASTLDSSNTEAFF
TRBJ2-1 TRBV27 CASSFPGNEQFF
TRBJ2-1 TRBV19 CASSWWEASYNEQFF
TRBJ1-3 TRBV9 CASSTGGGHGNTIYF
TRBJ2-5 TRBV3-1/TRBV3-2 CASSQTSGNQETQYF
TRBJ2-7 TRBV24-1 CATRRDSPYEQYF